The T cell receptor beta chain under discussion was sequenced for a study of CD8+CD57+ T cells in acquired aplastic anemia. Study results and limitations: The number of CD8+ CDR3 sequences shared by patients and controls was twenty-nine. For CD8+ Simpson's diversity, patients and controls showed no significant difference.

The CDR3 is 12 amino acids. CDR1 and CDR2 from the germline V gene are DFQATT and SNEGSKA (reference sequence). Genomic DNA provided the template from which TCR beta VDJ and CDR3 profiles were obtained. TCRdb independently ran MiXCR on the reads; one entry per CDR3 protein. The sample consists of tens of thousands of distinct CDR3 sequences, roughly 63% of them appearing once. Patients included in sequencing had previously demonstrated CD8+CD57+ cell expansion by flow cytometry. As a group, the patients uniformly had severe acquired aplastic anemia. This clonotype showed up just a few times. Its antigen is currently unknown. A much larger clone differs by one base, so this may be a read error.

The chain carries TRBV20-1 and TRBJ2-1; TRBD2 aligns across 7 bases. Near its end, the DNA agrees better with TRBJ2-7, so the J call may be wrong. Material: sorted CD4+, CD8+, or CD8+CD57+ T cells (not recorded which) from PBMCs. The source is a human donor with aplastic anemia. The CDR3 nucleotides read TGCAGTACCACCGGGAGGTTCTACGAGCAGTACTTC. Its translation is CSTTGRFYEQYF.